This TCR beta chain comes out of a study of T cell responses to AZD1222 COVID-19 vaccine. Clones were read by immunoSEQ multiplex PCR, and TCRdb kept only the in-frame ones, dropping some. The repertoire holds 180,000 or so clones, with roughly nine tenths as singletons. Comment on this clone: The antigen remains unidentified.

Overall study results and limits: Most donors were white British, females outnumbered males, and clonal diversity was possibly underestimated. Within unmutated variant regions lay the reported targets of nearly half of spike-specific TCRs. Spike was spanned by vaccine-associated CD4 TCRs, with dominance at 160-218 and 743-854.

This TCR was recovered from an adult who received the AZD1222 COVID-19 vaccine. The sequences come from peripheral blood, collected 28 days after the second AZD1222 dose.

The CDR3 DNA reads as TGTGCCAGTACCACCAACGGGGGCACTGGGGCCAACGTCCTGACTTTC. It translates to CASTTNGGTGANVLTF. This sequence joins TRBV19 and TRBJ2-6; D could derive from TRBD1 or TRBD2 (6 bases each). The germline V and J ends were trimmed by 7 bases and 2 bases, with 15 bases remaining between them. The CDR3 loop spans 16 amino acids. The V gene's germline CDR1 is LNHDA and CDR2 SQIVND (reference sequence).